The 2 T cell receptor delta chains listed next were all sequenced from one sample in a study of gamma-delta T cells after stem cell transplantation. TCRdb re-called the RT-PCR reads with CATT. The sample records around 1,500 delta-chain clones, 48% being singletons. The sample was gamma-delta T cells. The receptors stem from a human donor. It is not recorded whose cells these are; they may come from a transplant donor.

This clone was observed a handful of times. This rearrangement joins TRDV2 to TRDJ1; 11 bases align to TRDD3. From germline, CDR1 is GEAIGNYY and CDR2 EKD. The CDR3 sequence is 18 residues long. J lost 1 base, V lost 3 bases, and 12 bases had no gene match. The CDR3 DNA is TGTGCCTGTGACGCCGTACTGGGGGATAAAAAGGGCACCGATAAACTCATCTTT. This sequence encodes CACDAVLGDKKGTDKLIF.

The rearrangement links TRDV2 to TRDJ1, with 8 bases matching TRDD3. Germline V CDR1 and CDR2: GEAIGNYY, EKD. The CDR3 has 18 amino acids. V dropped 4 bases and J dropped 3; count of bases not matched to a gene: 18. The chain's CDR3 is CACDPLLTGGSTPDKLIF. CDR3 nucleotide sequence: TGTGCCTGTGATCCTCTCCTTACTGGGGGGTCGACCCCCGATAAACTCATCTTT.